The next 8 T cell receptor beta chains were all read from a single sample in a study of blood T cell repertoires in COVID-19. Sequenced by immunoSEQ multiplex PCR; TCRdb stores in-frame clones only, minus some. The sample carries over 85,000 clones, 70% to 90% recorded once. Sequences were obtained from peripheral blood. All receptors derive from a woman in her 70s with acute or convalescent COVID-19.

The chain recombines TRBV28 with TRBJ2-7, with 10 bases matching TRBD1. This CDR3 comprises 15 residues. The germline V gene encodes CDR1 MDHEN and CDR2 SYDVKM. Unmatched junction bases numbered 11, after V lost 5 bases and J lost 7 bases. The CDR3 reads CASSGPGTGVREQYF. The CDR3 DNA is TGTGCCAGCAGTGGCCCCGGGACAGGGGTGAGGGAGCAGTACTTC.

The rearrangement uses TRBV2 and TRBJ2-6; D uncertain. This CDR3 has 17 amino acids. CDR1 SNHLY and CDR2 FYNNEI come from the germline V gene. Trimming took 2 bases from V and 4 from J, leaving 15 bases between them. CDR3 region: CASSESGVWAGANVLTF. DNA for the CDR3: TGTGCCAGCAGTGAATCAGGTGTTTGGGCGGGGGCCAACGTCCTGACTTTC.

This chain joins TRBV4-1 and TRBJ2-3; maybe TRBD1 (6 bases). The germline V gene has CDR1 MGHRA and CDR2 YSYEKL. V was pared by 9 bases and J by 3 bases, with 19 bases between. The CDR3 totals 15 residues. The CDR3 spells CASQLRGQSTDTQYF. The CDR3 DNA is TGCGCCAGTCAGCTCCGCGGACAGTCTACAGATACGCAGTATTTT.

The V gene is TRBV5-4, the J gene TRBJ2-3; D may be TRBD2 (6 bases). The germline V gene encodes CDR1 SGHNT and CDR2 YYREEE (reference sequence). Deletions cut 4 bases from V and 0 bases from J, with 15 bases between. The CDR3 loop spans 16 amino acids. The CDR3 DNA follows: TGTGCCAGCAGCACCGGCTATAGCGGTAGCACAGATACGCAGTATTTT. Translation: CASSTGYSGSTDTQYF.

The rearrangement links TRBV5-6 to TRBJ1-6; D is ambiguous. Germline V CDR1 and CDR2: SGHDT, YYEEEE. V lost 3 bases to trimming and J lost 5 bases, with 18 bases between them. The CDR3 length is 17 residues. CDR3 bases: TGTGCCAGCAGCTCGTTGAACGCCCTGGGAGATAATTCACCCCTCCACTTT. This gives the protein CASSSLNALGDNSPLHF.

J is TRBJ1-3 and V is TRBV10-3; TRBD1 aligns across 10 bases. Germline V lookup: CDR1 ENHRY, CDR2 SYGVKD. V was clipped by 4 bases and J by 4 bases; unmatched bases: 7. The CDR3 runs 16 residues. CDR3 in amino acids: CAISGETGGRGNTIYF. CDR3 nucleotide sequence: TGTGCCATCAGTGGGGAGACAGGGGGCAGAGGAAACACCATATATTTT.

The chain combines TRBV10-3 with TRBJ1-1; D might be TRBD1 (6 bases). CDR3 size: 14 residues. V was shortened by 2 bases and J by 4 bases, with 11 bases between the two germline ends. CDR1 and CDR2 (germline): ENHRY, SYGVKD. The CDR3 is CAISEQQGITEAFF. The CDR3 DNA sequence: TGTGCCATCAGTGAGCAACAGGGTATCACTGAAGCTTTCTTT.

The rearrangement joins TRBV5-4 to TRBJ1-6; tentative D call: TRBD1 (5 bases). The CDR3 is made up of 13 amino acids. V was clipped by 7 bases and J by 5 bases, with 10 bases between them. Germline V gives CDR1 SGHNT, CDR2 YYREEE (reference sequence). CDR3 protein: CASGGRDNSPLHF. As DNA, the CDR3 is TGTGCCAGCGGTGGCAGGGATAATTCACCCCTCCACTTT. Based on the CDR3 plus reference TRBV5-4 and TRBJ1-6, the full variable domain is ETGVTQSPTHLIKTRGQQVTLRCSSQSGHNTVSWYQQALGQGPQFIFQYYREEENGRGNFPPRFSGLQFPNYSSELNVNALELDDSALYLCASGGRDNSPLHFGNGTRLTVT.